Here is one TCR beta chain with its context. The V end lost 5 bases, the J end lost 3 bases, and 15 bases lay between the germline ends. The CDR3 is 15 amino acids. Germline V gives CDR1 MNHEY, CDR2 SVGAGI. This entry comes from a study of blood T cell repertoires in COVID-19. The repertoire was sequenced with immunoSEQ multiplex PCR; TCRdb's copy has only in-frame clones and lacks some. The sample yields just over 650,000 clones, over 80% seen once. The sequence was collected from a woman younger than 30 with acute or convalescent COVID-19. Material: peripheral blood. This chain uses TRBV6-5 with TRBJ2-3; the D is unclear. The CDR3 coding sequence is TGTGCCAGCAGTCAGCGTGCCACTGGGACAGATACGCAGTATTTT. Amino acids: CASSQRATGTDTQYF.